This TCR beta chain comes out of a study of blood T cell repertoires in COVID-19. Whole-study context: From T cells, B-cell-depleted T cells, or PBMCs came the material, which was cDNA or gDNA.

Some clones are missing from TCRdb's copy, which holds only in-frame ones; the method was immunoSEQ multiplex PCR. The sample has about 230,000 clones, roughly 85% seen once. Trimming cost V 2 bases and J 1 base, with 8 bases left between them. Germline V gene lookup returns CDR1 MDHEN and CDR2 SYDVKM. The CDR3 contains 14 residues. Sequenced input: peripheral blood. J is TRBJ2-5 and V is TRBV28, with D possibly matching TRBD1 (6 bases). This clonotype was sampled from a woman between 70 and 85 years old with active or convalescent COVID-19. CDR3 sequence: CASSLMDSQETQYF. CDR3 nucleotides: TGTGCCAGCAGTTTAATGGACAGCCAAGAGACCCAGTACTTC. The full variable domain, in which reference TRBV28 and TRBJ2-5 provide the parts outside the CDR3, is DVKVTQSSRYLVKRTGEKVFLECVQDMDHENMFWYRQDPGLGLRLIYFSYDVKMKEKGDIPEGYSVSREKKERFSLILESASTNQTSMYLCASSLMDSQETQYFGPGTRLLVL.